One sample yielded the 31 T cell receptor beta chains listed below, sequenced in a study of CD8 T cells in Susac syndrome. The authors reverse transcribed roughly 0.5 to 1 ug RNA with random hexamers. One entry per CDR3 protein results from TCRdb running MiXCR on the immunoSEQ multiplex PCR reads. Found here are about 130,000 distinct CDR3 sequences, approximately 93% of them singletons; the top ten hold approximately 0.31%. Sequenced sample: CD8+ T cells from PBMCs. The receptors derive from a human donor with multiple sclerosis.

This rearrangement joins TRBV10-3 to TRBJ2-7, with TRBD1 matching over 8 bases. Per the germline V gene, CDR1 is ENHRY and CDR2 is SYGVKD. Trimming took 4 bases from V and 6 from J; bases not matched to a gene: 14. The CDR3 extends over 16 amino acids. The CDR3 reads CAISGTLTGALGEQYF. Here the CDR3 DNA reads TGTGCCATCAGTGGAACCCTGACAGGGGCTCTGGGCGAGCAGTACTTC.

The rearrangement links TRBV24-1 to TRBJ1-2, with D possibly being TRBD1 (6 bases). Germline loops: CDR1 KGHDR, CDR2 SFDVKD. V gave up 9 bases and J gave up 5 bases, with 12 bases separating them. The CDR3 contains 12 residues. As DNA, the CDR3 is TGTGCCACCGCGGACAGTTATTATGGCTACACCTTC. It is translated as CATADSYYGYTF.

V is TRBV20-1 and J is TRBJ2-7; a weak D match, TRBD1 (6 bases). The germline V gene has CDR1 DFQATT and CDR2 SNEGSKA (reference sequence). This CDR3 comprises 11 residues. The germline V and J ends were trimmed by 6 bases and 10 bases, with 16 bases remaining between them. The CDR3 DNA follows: TGCAGTGCGGGACATTTATCGTCTCAGTACTTC. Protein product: CSAGHLSSQYF.

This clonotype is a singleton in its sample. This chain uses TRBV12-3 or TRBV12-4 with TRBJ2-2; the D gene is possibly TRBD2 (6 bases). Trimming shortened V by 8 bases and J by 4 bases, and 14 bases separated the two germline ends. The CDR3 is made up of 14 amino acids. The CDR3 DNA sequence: TGTGCCAGCTCACCGGGAGCGACCACCGGGGAGCTGTTTTTT. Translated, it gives CASSPGATTGELFF.

Written as DNA, the CDR3 is TGCGCCAGCAGCCAAGGAAGGGACAGCCCGTTCTTC. Translated: CASSQGRDSPFF. The chain couples TRBV4-1 to TRBJ2-1, with TRBD1 identical over 7 bases. The trim removed 1 base at V and 15 bases at J, leaving 6 bases unmatched. Per the germline V gene, CDR1 is MGHRA and CDR2 is YSYEKL. CDR3 length: 12 residues.

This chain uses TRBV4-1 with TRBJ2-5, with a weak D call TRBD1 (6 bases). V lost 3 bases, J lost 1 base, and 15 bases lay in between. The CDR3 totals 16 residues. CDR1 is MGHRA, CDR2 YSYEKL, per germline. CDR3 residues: CASSHTDIRGQETQYF. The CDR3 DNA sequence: TGCGCCAGCAGCCACACCGATATCAGGGGCCAAGAGACCCAGTACTTC.

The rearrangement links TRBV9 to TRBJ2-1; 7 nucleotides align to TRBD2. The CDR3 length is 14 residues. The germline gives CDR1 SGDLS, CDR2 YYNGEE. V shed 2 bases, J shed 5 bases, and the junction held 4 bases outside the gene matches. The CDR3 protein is CASSVGTKNNEQFF. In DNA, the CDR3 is TGTGCCAGCAGCGTCGGGACTAAAAACAATGAGCAGTTCTTC.

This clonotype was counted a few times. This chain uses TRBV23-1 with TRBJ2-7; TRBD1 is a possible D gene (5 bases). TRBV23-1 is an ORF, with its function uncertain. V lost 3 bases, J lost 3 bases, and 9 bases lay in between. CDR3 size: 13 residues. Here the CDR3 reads CASSHPDSYEQYV. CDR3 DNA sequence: TGCGCCAGCAGTCACCCTGACAGCTACGAGCAGTACGTC.

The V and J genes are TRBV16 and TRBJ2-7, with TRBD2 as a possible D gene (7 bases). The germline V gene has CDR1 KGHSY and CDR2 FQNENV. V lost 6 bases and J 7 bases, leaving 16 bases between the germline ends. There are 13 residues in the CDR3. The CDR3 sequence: CASSPGGPIEQYF. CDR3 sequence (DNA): TGTGCCAGCAGTCCGGGGGGCCCTATTGAGCAGTACTTC. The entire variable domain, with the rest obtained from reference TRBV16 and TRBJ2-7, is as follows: GEEVAQTPKHLVRGEGQKAKLYCAPIKGHSYVFWYQQVLKNEFKFLISFQNENVFDETGMPKERFSAKCLPNSPCSLEIQATKLEDSAVYFCASSPGGPIEQYFGPGTRLTVT.

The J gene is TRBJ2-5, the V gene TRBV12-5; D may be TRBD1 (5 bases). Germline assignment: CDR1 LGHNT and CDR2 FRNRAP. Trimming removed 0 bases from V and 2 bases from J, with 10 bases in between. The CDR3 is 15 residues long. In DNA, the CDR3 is TGTGCTAGTGGTTTGGTACAGAACAGGCAAGAGACCCAGTACTTC. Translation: CASGLVQNRQETQYF. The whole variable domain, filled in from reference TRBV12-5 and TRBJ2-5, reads DARVTQTPRHKVTEMGQEVTMRCQPILGHNTVFWYRQTMMQGLELLAYFRNRAPLDDSGMPKDRFSAEMPDATLATLKIQPSEPRDSAVYFCASGLVQNRQETQYFGPGTRLLVL.

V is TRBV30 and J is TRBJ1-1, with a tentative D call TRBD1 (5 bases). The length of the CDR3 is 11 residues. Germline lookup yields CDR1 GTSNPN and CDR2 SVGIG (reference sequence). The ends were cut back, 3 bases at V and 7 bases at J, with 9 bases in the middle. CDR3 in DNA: TGTGCCTGGAGGCTGACAGTTGAAGCTTTCTTT. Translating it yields CAWRLTVEAFF. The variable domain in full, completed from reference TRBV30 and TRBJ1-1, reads SQTIHQWPATLVQPVGSPLSLECTVEGTSNPNLYWYRQAAGRGLQLLFYSVGIGQISSEVPQNLSASRPQDRQFILSSKKLLLSDSGFYLCAWRLTVEAFFGQGTRLTVV.

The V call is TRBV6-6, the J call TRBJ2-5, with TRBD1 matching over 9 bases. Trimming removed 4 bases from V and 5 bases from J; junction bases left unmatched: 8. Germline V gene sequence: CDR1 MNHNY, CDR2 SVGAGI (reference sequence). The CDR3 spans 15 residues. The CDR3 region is CASSSGQGFRETQYF. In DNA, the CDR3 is TGTGCCAGCAGTTCGGGACAGGGCTTTCGCGAGACCCAGTACTTC.

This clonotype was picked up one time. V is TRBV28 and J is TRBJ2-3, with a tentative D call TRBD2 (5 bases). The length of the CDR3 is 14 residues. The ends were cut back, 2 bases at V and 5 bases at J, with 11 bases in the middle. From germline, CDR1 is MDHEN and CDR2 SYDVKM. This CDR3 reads CASSLVEARDTQYF. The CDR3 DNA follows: TGTGCCAGCAGTTTAGTGGAGGCGCGAGATACGCAGTATTTT.

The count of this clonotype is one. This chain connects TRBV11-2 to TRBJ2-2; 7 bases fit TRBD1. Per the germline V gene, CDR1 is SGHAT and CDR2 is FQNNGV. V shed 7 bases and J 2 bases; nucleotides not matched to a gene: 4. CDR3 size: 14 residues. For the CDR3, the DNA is TGTGCCAGCATATACAGGGGCAACACCGGGGAGCTGTTTTTT. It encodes CASIYRGNTGELFF.

DNA of the CDR3: TGTGCCAGCAGCCCTTCATCGAACACTGAAGCTTTCTTT. Amino acid sequence: CASSPSSNTEAFF. J is TRBJ1-1 and V is TRBV6-5; no clear D. There are 13 residues in the CDR3. The V gene lost 6 bases and the J gene lost 1 base, with 9 bases spanning the gap. The germline V gene encodes CDR1 MNHEY and CDR2 SVGAGI.

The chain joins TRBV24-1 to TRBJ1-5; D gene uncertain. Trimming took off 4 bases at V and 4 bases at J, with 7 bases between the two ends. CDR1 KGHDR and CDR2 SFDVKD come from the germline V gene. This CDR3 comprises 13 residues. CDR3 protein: CATSDRSNQPQHF. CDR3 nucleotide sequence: TGTGCCACCAGTGACCGCTCAAATCAGCCCCAGCATTTT.

The CDR3 protein is CASSPQGSEAFF. In DNA, the CDR3 is TGTGCCAGCAGCCCGCAAGGCTCAGAAGCTTTCTTT. The chain couples TRBV7-9 to TRBJ1-1; D is undetermined. Trimming stripped 5 bases from V and 8 bases from J, with 12 bases between. The germline gives CDR1 SEHNR, CDR2 FQNEAQ (reference sequence). The CDR3 runs 12 residues.

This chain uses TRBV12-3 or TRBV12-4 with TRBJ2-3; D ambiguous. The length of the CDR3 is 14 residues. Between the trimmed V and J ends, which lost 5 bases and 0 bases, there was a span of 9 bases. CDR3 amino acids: CASSPLGSTDTQYF. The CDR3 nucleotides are TGTGCCAGCAGTCCCCTGGGGAGCACAGATACGCAGTATTTT.

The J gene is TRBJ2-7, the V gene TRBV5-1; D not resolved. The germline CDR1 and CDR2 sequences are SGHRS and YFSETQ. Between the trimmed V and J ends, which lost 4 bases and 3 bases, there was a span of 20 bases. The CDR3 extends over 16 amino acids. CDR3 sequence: CASSGRPAPPDYEQYF. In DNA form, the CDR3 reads TGCGCCAGCAGCGGGCGACCCGCTCCCCCGGACTACGAGCAGTACTTC.

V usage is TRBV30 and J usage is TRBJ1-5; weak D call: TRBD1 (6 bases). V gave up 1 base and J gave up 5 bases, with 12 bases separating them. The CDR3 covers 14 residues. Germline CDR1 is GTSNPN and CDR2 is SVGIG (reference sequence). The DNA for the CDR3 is TGTGCCTGGAGTGCAGGGGTAGGGGATCAGCCCCAGCATTTT. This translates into CAWSAGVGDQPQHF.

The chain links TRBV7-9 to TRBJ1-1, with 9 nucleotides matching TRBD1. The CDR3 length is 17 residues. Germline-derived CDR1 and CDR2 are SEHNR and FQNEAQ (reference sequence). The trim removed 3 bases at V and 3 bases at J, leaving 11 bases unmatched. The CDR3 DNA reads TGTGCCAGCAGCTTTAAGGGACAGGGCCTAGGGGACACTGAAGCTTTCTTT. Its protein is CASSFKGQGLGDTEAFF.

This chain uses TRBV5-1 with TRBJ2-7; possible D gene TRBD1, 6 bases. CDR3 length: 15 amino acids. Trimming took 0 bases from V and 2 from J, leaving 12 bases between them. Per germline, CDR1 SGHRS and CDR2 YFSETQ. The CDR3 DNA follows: TGCGCCAGCAGCTTGGTGGACAGACCCACCTACGAGCAGTACTTC. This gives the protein CASSLVDRPTYEQYF.

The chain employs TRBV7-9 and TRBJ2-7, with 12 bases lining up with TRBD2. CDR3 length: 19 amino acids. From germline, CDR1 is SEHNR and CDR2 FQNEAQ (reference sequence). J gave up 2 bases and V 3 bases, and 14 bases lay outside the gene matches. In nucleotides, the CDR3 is TGTGCCAGCAGCTTCAGGACTAGCGGGGAATTCCATTCGACCTACGAGCAGTACTTC. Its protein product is CASSFRTSGEFHSTYEQYF.

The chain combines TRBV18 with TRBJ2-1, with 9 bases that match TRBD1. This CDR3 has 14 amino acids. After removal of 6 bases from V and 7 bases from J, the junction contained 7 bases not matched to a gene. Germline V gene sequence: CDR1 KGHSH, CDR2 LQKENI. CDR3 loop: CASSTGQGLNEQFF. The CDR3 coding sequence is TGTGCCAGCTCTACGGGACAGGGTTTGAATGAGCAGTTCTTC. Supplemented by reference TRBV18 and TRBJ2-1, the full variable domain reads NAGVMQNPRHLVRRRGQEARLRCSPMKGHSHVYWYRQLPEEGLKFMVYLQKENIIDESGMPKERFSAEFPKEGPSILRIQQVVRGDSAAYFCASSTGQGLNEQFFGPGTRLTVL.

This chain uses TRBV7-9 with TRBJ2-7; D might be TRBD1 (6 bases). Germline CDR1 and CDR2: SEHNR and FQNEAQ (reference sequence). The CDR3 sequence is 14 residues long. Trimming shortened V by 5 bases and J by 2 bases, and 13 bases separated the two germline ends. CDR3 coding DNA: TGTGCCAGCAGCCCACCGACAGGTCCCTACGAGCAGTACTTC. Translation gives CASSPPTGPYEQYF.

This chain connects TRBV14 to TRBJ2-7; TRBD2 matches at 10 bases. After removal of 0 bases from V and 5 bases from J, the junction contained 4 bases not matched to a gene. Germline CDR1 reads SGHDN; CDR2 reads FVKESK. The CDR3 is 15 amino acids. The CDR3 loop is CASSQDQRGGHEQYF. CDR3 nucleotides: TGTGCCAGCAGCCAAGACCAGCGGGGGGGCCACGAGCAGTACTTC.

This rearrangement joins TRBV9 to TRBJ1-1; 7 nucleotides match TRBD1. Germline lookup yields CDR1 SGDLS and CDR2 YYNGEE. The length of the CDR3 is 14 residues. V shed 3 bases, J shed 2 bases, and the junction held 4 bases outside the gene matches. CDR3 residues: CASSAAGGNTEAFF. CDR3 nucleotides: TGTGCCAGCAGCGCCGCAGGGGGAAACACTGAAGCTTTCTTT.

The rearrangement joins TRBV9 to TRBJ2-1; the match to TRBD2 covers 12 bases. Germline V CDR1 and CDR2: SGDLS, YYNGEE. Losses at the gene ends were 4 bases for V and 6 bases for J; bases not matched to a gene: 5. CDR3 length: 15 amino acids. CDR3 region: CASSTASGRANEQFF. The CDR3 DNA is TGTGCCAGCAGCACCGCTAGCGGGAGGGCCAATGAGCAGTTCTTC. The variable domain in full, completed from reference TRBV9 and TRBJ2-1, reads DSGVTQTPKHLITATGQRVTLRCSPRSGDLSVYWYQQSLDQGLQFLIQYYNGEERAKGNILERFSAQQFPDLHSELNLSSLELGDSALYFCASSTASGRANEQFFGPGTRLTVL.

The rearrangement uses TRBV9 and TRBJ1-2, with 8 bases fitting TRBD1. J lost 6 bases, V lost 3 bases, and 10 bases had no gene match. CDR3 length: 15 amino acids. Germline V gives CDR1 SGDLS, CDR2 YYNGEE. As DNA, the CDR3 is TGTGCCAGCAGCGCCCTTAAAACGGGACAGGATGGCTACACCTTC. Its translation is CASSALKTGQDGYTF. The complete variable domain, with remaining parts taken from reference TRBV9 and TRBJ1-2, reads DSGVTQTPKHLITATGQRVTLRCSPRSGDLSVYWYQQSLDQGLQFLIQYYNGEERAKGNILERFSAQQFPDLHSELNLSSLELGDSALYFCASSALKTGQDGYTFGSGTRLTVV.

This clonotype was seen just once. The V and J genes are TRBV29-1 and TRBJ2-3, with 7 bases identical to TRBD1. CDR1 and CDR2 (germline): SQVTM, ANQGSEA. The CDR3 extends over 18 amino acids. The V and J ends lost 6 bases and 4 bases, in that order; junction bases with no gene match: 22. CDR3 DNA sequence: TGCAGCGTGAACCACTGGGGGACAGCCCAAAGTCGGGCAGATACGCAGTATTTT. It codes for CSVNHWGTAQSRADTQYF.

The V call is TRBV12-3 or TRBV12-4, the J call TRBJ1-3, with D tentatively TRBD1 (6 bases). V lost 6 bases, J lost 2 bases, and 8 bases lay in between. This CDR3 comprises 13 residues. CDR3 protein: CASREGAGNTIYF. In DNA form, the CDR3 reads TGTGCCAGCAGGGAGGGGGCTGGAAACACCATATATTTT.